This entry lists 26 T cell receptor beta chains sequenced from one sample in a study of blood T cell repertoires in COVID-19. Produced via immunoSEQ multiplex PCR; TCRdb's table is partial and in-frame only. The sample carries around 400,000 clones, roughly nine tenths recorded once. Sequencing was performed on PBMCs or T cells enriched from blood (not recorded which). The receptors derive from a woman between 40 and 55 years old who had been exposed to COVID-19.

V usage is TRBV19 and J usage is TRBJ1-4, with TRBD1 matching 10 bases. Germline assignment: CDR1 LNHDA and CDR2 SQIVND (reference sequence). The CDR3 runs to 16 residues. V dropped 2 bases and J dropped 8; count of bases not matched to a gene: 8. This CDR3 is CASSIKRQGAKEKLFF. The CDR3 DNA reads TGTGCCAGTAGTATAAAAAGACAGGGGGCAAAGGAAAAACTGTTTTTT.

In its sample, this clone was seen a few times. The chain is built from TRBV7-9 and TRBJ1-1; the D is unclear. The CDR3 extends over 14 amino acids. V shed 5 bases and J shed 1 base, with 11 bases lying between them. Germline CDR1 is SEHNR and CDR2 is FQNEAQ (reference sequence). CDR3 coding DNA: TGTGCCAGCAGCGGGAGTTTCGGGAACACTGAAGCTTTCTTT. The encoded protein is CASSGSFGNTEAFF.

V is TRBV19 and J is TRBJ2-7; 8 nucleotides align to TRBD2. The CDR3 spans 14 residues. V gave up 3 bases and J gave up 6 bases; unmatched junction bases: 7. Per the germline V gene, CDR1 is LNHDA and CDR2 is SQIVND (reference sequence). The CDR3 DNA follows: TGTGCCAGTAGTATTACTAGCGGCACCCTCGAGCAGTACTTC. It translates to CASSITSGTLEQYF.

The chain employs TRBV10-1 and TRBJ1-6; a possible D gene is TRBD1 (5 bases). The CDR3 has 13 amino acids. Looked up from germline, CDR1 is WNHNN and CDR2 is SYGVQD (reference sequence). The ends were cut back, 6 bases at V and 6 bases at J, with 9 bases in the middle. The CDR3 sequence is CASSRDSNSPLHF. CDR3 nucleotide sequence: TGCGCCAGCAGCCGGGACTCTAATTCACCCCTCCACTTT.

The chain uses TRBV9 and TRBJ2-2, with 7 bases aligning to TRBD2. Germline loops: CDR1 SGDLS, CDR2 YYNGEE. The J segment lost 6 bases and the V segment lost 0 bases, leaving 8 bases of the junction unmatched. The CDR3 totals 16 residues. The CDR3 protein is CASSVDAGGSSGELFF. As DNA, the CDR3 is TGTGCCAGCAGCGTAGACGCGGGCGGGAGTTCCGGGGAGCTGTTTTTT.

The rearrangement joins TRBV5-4 to TRBJ1-6; D call uncertain. Germline assignment: CDR1 SGHNT and CDR2 YYREEE (reference sequence). The CDR3 runs to 12 residues. V lost 2 bases to trimming and J lost 9 bases, with 6 bases between them. In nucleotides, the CDR3 is TGTGCCAGCAGCTTACAGAGTTCACCCCTCCACTTT. Protein sequence: CASSLQSSPLHF.

This chain's CDR3 is CASSEARGIGEKLFF. The CDR3 DNA reads TGTGCCAGCAGTGAAGCCAGAGGAATCGGTGAAAAACTGTTTTTT. The chain employs TRBV6-1 and TRBJ1-4; the D is unclear. Between the trimmed V and J ends, which lost 0 bases and 7 bases, there was a span of 12 bases. Germline-derived CDR1 and CDR2 are MNHNS and SASEGT. The CDR3 totals 15 residues.

This sequence joins TRBV4-3 and TRBJ1-5; the D is unclear. Looked up from germline, CDR1 is LGHNA and CDR2 is YSLEER. Trimming shortened V by 0 bases and J by 4 bases, and 4 bases separated the two germline ends. This CDR3 has 13 amino acids. The DNA for the CDR3 is TGCGCCAGCAGCCAAGATCCAAATCAGCCCCAGCATTTT. Protein: CASSQDPNQPQHF.

This clone came up once. The gene calls are TRBV3-1 (or the pseudogene TRBV3-2) and TRBJ1-4; D may be TRBD1 (6 bases). Trimming took 2 bases from V and 4 from J, leaving 14 bases between them. There are 16 residues in the CDR3. Per the germline V gene, CDR1 is LGHDT and CDR2 is YNNKEL (reference sequence). DNA for the CDR3: TGTGCCAGCAGCCAAAGGGGGACGGACCTTAATGAAAAACTGTTTTTT. It specifies CASSQRGTDLNEKLFF.

The chain employs TRBV12-5 and TRBJ2-3, with D perhaps matching TRBD1 (6 bases). The CDR3 has 14 amino acids. The germline gives CDR1 LGHNT, CDR2 FRNRAP. V was clipped by 5 bases and J by 3 bases, with 12 bases between them. The CDR3 DNA follows: TGTGCTAGTGGTCAACAGGGACCGACAGATACGCAGTATTTT. Protein sequence: CASGQQGPTDTQYF.

The chain recombines TRBV3-1 (or the pseudogene TRBV3-2) with TRBJ2-4, with D unclear. From germline, CDR1 is LGHDT and CDR2 YNNKEL (reference sequence). Trimming shortened V by 1 base and J by 7 bases, and 5 bases separated the two germline ends. The length of the CDR3 is 12 residues. CDR3 loop: CASSQGNNIQYF. The CDR3 DNA is TGTGCCAGCAGCCAAGGTAATAACATTCAGTACTTC.

J is TRBJ2-5 and V is TRBV24-1; 8 bases line up with TRBD2. This CDR3 spans 17 amino acids. J gave up 6 bases and V 4 bases, and 15 bases lay outside the gene matches. Germline assignment: CDR1 KGHDR and CDR2 SFDVKD. CDR3 sequence reads: CATSDQLRPGGVQTQYF. The DNA for the CDR3 is TGTGCCACCAGTGACCAACTCCGTCCCGGGGGGGTGCAGACCCAGTACTTC.

This chain connects TRBV4-3 to TRBJ1-5, with TRBD1 matching over 9 bases. V trimming: 0 bases; J trimming: 8 bases; junction bases outside the gene matches: 11. CDR1 and CDR2 (germline): LGHNA, YSLEER. CDR3 length: 17 residues. CDR3 residues: CASSQDLGTGPPEPQHF. CDR3 bases: TGCGCCAGCAGCCAAGATCTGGGGACAGGGCCCCCAGAGCCCCAGCATTTT.

This sequence joins TRBV9 and TRBJ2-1; D unresolved. The germline gives CDR1 SGDLS, CDR2 YYNGEE. The CDR3 covers 14 residues. V shed 0 bases and J shed 5 bases, with 9 bases lying between them. CDR3 region: CASSVDDNNNEQFF. The CDR3 bases are TGTGCCAGCAGCGTAGATGACAACAACAATGAGCAGTTCTTC.

The chain uses TRBV27 and TRBJ2-7; 8 nucleotides agree with TRBD1. Looked up from germline, CDR1 is MNHEY and CDR2 is SMNVEV (reference sequence). V dropped 5 bases and J dropped 2; count of bases not matched to a gene: 11. The CDR3 totals 16 residues. This CDR3 is CASSKPGTGTPYEQYF. The CDR3 nucleotides read TGTGCCAGCAGTAAACCCGGGACAGGAACTCCCTACGAGCAGTACTTC.

V gene TRBV5-6 combines with J gene TRBJ2-5; TRBD1 matches at 7 bases. The CDR3 totals 14 residues. Germline loops: CDR1 SGHDT, CDR2 YYEEEE. V lost 3 bases and J lost 2; bases outside the gene matches: 4. The CDR3 sequence is CASSSTGLQETQYF. The CDR3 nucleotides are TGTGCCAGCAGCTCGACAGGGTTACAAGAGACCCAGTACTTC.

This clone was recorded only once. J is TRBJ1-5 and V is TRBV5-8, with 8 bases that match TRBD1. The CDR3 consists of 18 residues. Germline V gene data show CDR1 as SGHTS and CDR2 as YDEGEE. Trimming at V came to 3 bases and at J to 0 bases, leaving 11 bases not matched to a gene. The CDR3 region is CASSYAPGGLLSNQPQHF. The DNA for the CDR3 is TGTGCCAGCAGCTACGCCCCAGGGGGCCTGCTTAGCAATCAGCCCCAGCATTTT.

V is TRBV6-5 and J is TRBJ1-3, with 9 bases that match TRBD1. V lost 9 bases, J lost 4 bases, and 7 bases stayed unmatched. The CDR3 is 14 residues long. In germline, CDR1 is MNHEY, CDR2 SVGAGI. The CDR3, as DNA: TGTGCCAGTGGACAGGGGACGAGGGGAAACACCATATATTTT. This translates into CASGQGTRGNTIYF.

The V and J genes are TRBV27 and TRBJ2-3; D is perhaps TRBD2 (6 bases). Germline V gives CDR1 MNHEY, CDR2 SMNVEV (reference sequence). V was cut by 6 bases and J by 6 bases, with 13 bases left in between. The CDR3 totals 13 residues. CDR3 amino acids: CASSSGGSDTQYF. CDR3 sequence (DNA): TGTGCCAGCAGCTCCGGGGGAAGTGATACGCAGTATTTT.

V gene TRBV2 combines with J gene TRBJ2-1, with 10 bases matching TRBD2. This CDR3 region has 18 residues. Trimming cost V 0 bases and J 6 bases; bases outside gene matches: 11. The germline V gene encodes CDR1 SNHLY and CDR2 FYNNEI. The CDR3 here is CASSEATGTSDPFNEQFF. The CDR3 region has the DNA TGTGCCAGCAGTGAAGCTACCGGGACTAGCGACCCCTTCAATGAGCAGTTCTTC.

The chain couples TRBV9 to TRBJ2-3; 13 positions match TRBD2. Germline V lookup: CDR1 SGDLS, CDR2 YYNGEE. The CDR3 length is 16 residues. Trimming at V came to 3 bases and at J to 2 bases, leaving 3 bases not matched to a gene. CDR3 DNA: TGTGCCAGCAGCGCGGGGACTAGCGGGAACACAGATACGCAGTATTTT. Its protein product is CASSAGTSGNTDTQYF.

The gene calls are TRBV19 and TRBJ1-5; TRBD1 matches 7 bases. In germline, CDR1 is LNHDA, CDR2 SQIVND (reference sequence). The CDR3 length is 18 residues. J lost 0 bases, V lost 5 bases, and 13 bases had no gene match. CDR3 residues: CASSPRSGTAYSNQPQHF. CDR3 nucleotides: TGTGCCAGTAGTCCTCGCTCCGGGACAGCTTATAGCAATCAGCCCCAGCATTTT.

V usage is TRBV9 and J usage is TRBJ2-1; 11 bases agree with TRBD2. CDR3 length: 15 residues. After removal of 0 bases from V and 6 bases from J, the junction contained 2 bases not matched to a gene. Germline loops: CDR1 SGDLS, CDR2 YYNGEE. The CDR3: CASSVGTSGSNEQFF. DNA of the CDR3: TGTGCCAGCAGCGTAGGCACTAGCGGGAGCAATGAGCAGTTCTTC. Filled out from reference TRBV9 and TRBJ2-1, the complete variable domain reads DSGVTQTPKHLITATGQRVTLRCSPRSGDLSVYWYQQSLDQGLQFLIQYYNGEERAKGNILERFSAQQFPDLHSELNLSSLELGDSALYFCASSVGTSGSNEQFFGPGTRLTVL.

CDR3 DNA sequence: TGTGCCAGCAGCCCAGGGGCCTCCGCCTACAATGAGCAGTTCTTC. This translates into CASSPGASAYNEQFF. The chain combines TRBV7-6 with TRBJ2-1; TRBD1 might be the D (6 bases). V lost 5 bases and J lost 2, with 13 bases in between. CDR1 is SGHVS and CDR2 is FNYEAQ in the germline V gene. The CDR3 has 15 amino acids.

This clone was recorded only once. V usage is TRBV12-5 and J usage is TRBJ2-2, with TRBD2 as a possible D gene (5 bases). This CDR3 is 16 amino acids long. Deletions cut 0 bases from V and 6 bases from J, with 14 bases between. CDR1 is LGHNT, CDR2 FRNRAP, per germline. CDR3 DNA: TGTGCTAGTGGTTTGGTACCCGGGGTAGCTCCCGGGGAGCTGTTTTTT. Translated: CASGLVPGVAPGELFF.

The chain combines TRBV7-3 with TRBJ2-3; D gene uncertain. V lost 6 bases and J lost 5, with 12 bases in between. This CDR3 region has 13 residues. CDR1 SGHTA and CDR2 FQGTGA come from the germline V gene. CDR3 coding DNA: TGTGCCAGCAGTCCCCCTAGTGGAGATACGCAGTATTTT. This encodes CASSPPSGDTQYF.